This TCR beta chain was sequenced for a study of vaccination effects on CD4 cells after COVID-19. Using immunoSEQ multiplex PCR, the repertoire was profiled, and TCRdb retains in-frame clones only, with some absent. Among around 40,000 clones listed, around 79% were seen once. Notes on this clone: Its specificity is not known.

Study-level findings and limits: Clones of infection and vaccine origin contracted markedly late after vaccination.

ViraFEST used viral peptide pools to expand antigen-specific CD4+ T cells before sequencing. After less than 11 days in culture, the CD4+ T cells were isolated. This person's SARS-CoV-2 infection, confirmed by PCR, occurred between March and December 2020. In culture with 10 IU/ml IL-2 and about 10 ug/ml peptides, PBMC were grown at 1.5 million to 2 million per well. V lost 1 base, J lost 6 bases, and 9 bases stayed unmatched. CDR3 size: 15 residues. The germline V gene has CDR1 LGHNA and CDR2 YNFKEQ. This receptor was taken from a human donor who had a prior SARS-CoV-2 infection. The sequences come from CD4+ T cells from PBMCs cultured with a peptide pool, collected before COVID-19 vaccination. The rearrangement links TRBV4-2 to TRBJ2-7; TRBD2 matches 7 bases. DNA for the CDR3: TGTGCCAGCAGCCAAGTTGAGGGAGGGCTCAGCGAGCAGTACTTC. It specifies CASSQVEGGLSEQYF.